This is a list of T cell receptor beta chains from one sample in a study of CD8 T cells in ankylosing spondylitis. MiXCR, applied by TCRdb to the 5' RACE reads, yields one record per CDR3 protein. The sample includes roughly 240,000 distinct CDR3 sequences, about 30% of them seen just once. The sample consisted of blood, either unsorted or a sorted T cell fraction (not recorded which). The origin of the receptors is a male donor with ankylosing spondylitis or in good health (not recorded which). Both conserved end residues are part of each CDR3. The D gene is left open where the match is weak. Size is stated for part of the rows, as once, few or many counts, or as a class when the clone is expanded.

d_call: NA; clone_size: few; j_call: TRBJ2-1; v_call: TRBV6-1; cdr3_aa: CASRRTATYNEQFF; cdr3_nt: TGTGCCAGCAGGCGAACAGCAACCTACAATGAGCAGTTCTTC
d_call: TRBD1; clone_size: NA; j_call: TRBJ2-7; v_call: TRBV12-3/TRBV12-4; cdr3_aa: CASSWGQLYEQYF; cdr3_nt: TGTGCCAGCAGTTGGGGACAGTTATACGAGCAGTACTTC
d_call: TRBD1; clone_size: many; j_call: TRBJ2-5; v_call: TRBV29-1; cdr3_aa: CSVGDRAETQYF; cdr3_nt: TGCAGCGTTGGGGACAGGGCCGAGACCCAGTACTTC
d_call: NA; clone_size: NA; j_call: TRBJ2-2; v_call: TRBV20-1; cdr3_aa: CSARDTKAMNTGELFF; cdr3_nt: TGCAGTGCTAGAGACACCAAGGCAATGAACACCGGGGAGCTGTTTTTT
d_call: TRBD1; clone_size: few; j_call: TRBJ2-4; v_call: TRBV27; cdr3_aa: CASRTGVGGIQYF; cdr3_nt: TGTGCCAGCCGGACAGGGGTGGGGGGCATTCAGTACTTC
d_call: NA; clone_size: few; j_call: TRBJ2-3; v_call: TRBV27; cdr3_aa: CASSLSAGTDTQYF; cdr3_nt: TGTGCCAGCAGTTTATCGGCCGGGACAGATACGCAGTATTTT
d_call: TRBD1; clone_size: NA; j_call: TRBJ2-7; v_call: TRBV7-9; cdr3_aa: CASSLRDRANEQYF; cdr3_nt: TGTGCCAGCAGCCTCCGGGACAGGGCAAACGAGCAGTACTTC
d_call: NA; clone_size: NA; j_call: TRBJ2-6; v_call: TRBV5-6; cdr3_aa: CASSFELRSGANVLTF; cdr3_nt: TGTGCCAGCAGCTTCGAACTGCGCTCTGGGGCCAACGTCCTGACTTTC
d_call: NA; clone_size: few; j_call: TRBJ1-2; v_call: TRBV12-3/TRBV12-4; cdr3_aa: CASSLATYGYTF; cdr3_nt: TGTGCCAGCAGTTTAGCTACCTATGGCTACACCTTC
d_call: NA; clone_size: NA; j_call: TRBJ1-2; v_call: TRBV5-1; cdr3_aa: CASSPRVPEDGYTF; cdr3_nt: TGCGCCAGCAGCCCGAGGGTCCCCGAGGATGGCTACACCTTC
d_call: NA; clone_size: NA; j_call: TRBJ1-1; v_call: TRBV6-2/TRBV6-3; cdr3_aa: CASSDFRGAFF; cdr3_nt: TGTGCCAGCAGCGACTTCAGGGGAGCTTTCTTT
d_call: TRBD1; clone_size: NA; j_call: TRBJ2-1; v_call: TRBV6-4; cdr3_aa: CASSEGTGANEHFF; cdr3_nt: TGTGCCAGCAGTGAAGGGACAGGGGCCAATGAGCACTTCTTC
d_call: TRBD1; clone_size: NA; j_call: TRBJ2-3; v_call: TRBV20-1; cdr3_aa: CSATGTGYTDTQYF; cdr3_nt: TGCAGTGCCACCGGGACAGGGTACACAGATACGCAGTATTTT
d_call: NA; clone_size: NA; j_call: TRBJ1-5; v_call: TRBV5-1; cdr3_aa: CASSLVGDQPQHF; cdr3_nt: TGCGCCAGCAGCTTGGTTGGGGATCAGCCCCAGCATTTT
d_call: TRBD2; clone_size: few; j_call: TRBJ2-5; v_call: TRBV28; cdr3_aa: CASSGPASGGASETQYF; cdr3_nt: TGTGCCAGCAGTGGGCCGGCTAGCGGGGGGGCCTCGGAGACCCAGTACTTC
d_call: TRBD2; clone_size: many; j_call: TRBJ2-7; v_call: TRBV20-1; cdr3_aa: CSAQAVAGARTYEQYF; cdr3_nt: TGCAGTGCCCAAGCTGTAGCGGGGGCGAGAACCTACGAGCAGTACTTC